This T cell receptor (beta chain) was captured by sequencing in a study of blood T cells in healthy people across ages. Overall study findings and caveats: Correlation between TCR beta diversity and naive T cell percentage was strong.

This CDR3 contains 14 residues. Germline-derived CDR1 and CDR2 are MNHEY and SVGAGI. The germline V and J ends were trimmed by 0 bases and 6 bases, with 12 bases remaining between them. A second PCR, run for roughly 7 to 11 cycles, used a sample-barcoded 5' primer plus a J-beta primer mix. One entry per CDR3 protein results from TCRdb running MiXCR on the 5' RACE reads. The table lists 1.2 million to 1.5 million distinct CDR3 sequences, 40% to 50% of them singletons, with approximately 7.9% in the top ten. This clonotype was counted between two and nine times. Its antigen remains unknown. The donors, healthy Caucasians from Russia, were aged roughly 6 to 95.

The sample comprised blood. This sequence originates from a woman aged 18-29 years in good health. The chain links TRBV6-5 to TRBJ2-7; D is perhaps TRBD1 or TRBD2 (5 bases each). CDR3 amino acids: CASSYSGRDGEQYF. CDR3 nucleotides: TGTGCCAGCAGTTACTCTGGCAGGGACGGCGAGCAGTACTTC.